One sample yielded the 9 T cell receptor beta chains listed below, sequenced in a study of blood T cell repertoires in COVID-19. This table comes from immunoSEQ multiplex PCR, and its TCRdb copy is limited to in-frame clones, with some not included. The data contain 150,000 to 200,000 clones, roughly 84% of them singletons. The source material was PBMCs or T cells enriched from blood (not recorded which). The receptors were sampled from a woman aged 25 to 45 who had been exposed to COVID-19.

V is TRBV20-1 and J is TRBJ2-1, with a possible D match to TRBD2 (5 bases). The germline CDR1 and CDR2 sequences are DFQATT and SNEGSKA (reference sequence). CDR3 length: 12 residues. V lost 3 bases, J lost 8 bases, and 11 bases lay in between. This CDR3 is CSASGSVDEQFF. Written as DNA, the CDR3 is TGCAGTGCTAGTGGTAGCGTAGATGAGCAGTTCTTC.

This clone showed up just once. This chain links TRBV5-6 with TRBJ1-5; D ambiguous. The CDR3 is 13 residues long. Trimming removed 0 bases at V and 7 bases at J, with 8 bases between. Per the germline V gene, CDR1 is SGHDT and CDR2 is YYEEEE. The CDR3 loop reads CASSLEGGQPQHF. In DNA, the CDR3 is TGTGCCAGCAGCTTGGAGGGCGGGCAGCCCCAGCATTTT.

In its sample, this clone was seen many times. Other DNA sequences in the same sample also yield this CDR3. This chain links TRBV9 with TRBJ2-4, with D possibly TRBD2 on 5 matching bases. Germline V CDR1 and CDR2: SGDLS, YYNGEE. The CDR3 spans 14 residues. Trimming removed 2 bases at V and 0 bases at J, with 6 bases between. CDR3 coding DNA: TGTGCCAGCAGCGTCGGACTAGCCAAAAACATTCAGTACTTC. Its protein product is CASSVGLAKNIQYF.

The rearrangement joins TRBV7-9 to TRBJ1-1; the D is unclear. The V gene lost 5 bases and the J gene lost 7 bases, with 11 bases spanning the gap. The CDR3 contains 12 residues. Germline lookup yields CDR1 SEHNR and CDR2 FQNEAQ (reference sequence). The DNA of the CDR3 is TGTGCCAGCAGCCCTAGTTTAATTGAAGCTTTCTTT. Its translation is CASSPSLIEAFF.

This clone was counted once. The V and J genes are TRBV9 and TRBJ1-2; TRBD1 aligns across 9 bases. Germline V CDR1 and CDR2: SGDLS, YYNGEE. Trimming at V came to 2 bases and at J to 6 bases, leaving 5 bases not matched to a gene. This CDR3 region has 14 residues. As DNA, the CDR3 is TGTGCCAGCAGCGTCGTGACAGGGGGAGATGGCTACACCTTC. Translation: CASSVVTGGDGYTF.

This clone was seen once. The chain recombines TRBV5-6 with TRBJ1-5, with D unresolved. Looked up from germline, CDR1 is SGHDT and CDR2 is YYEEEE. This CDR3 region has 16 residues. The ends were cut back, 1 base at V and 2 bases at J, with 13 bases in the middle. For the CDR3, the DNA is TGTGCCAGCAGCTTGTCATCTGCTTCGGGCAATCAGCCCCAGCATTTT. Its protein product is CASSLSSASGNQPQHF.

In DNA, the CDR3 is TGTGCCAGCAGCTTGGCAACAGAAAACATTCAGTACTTC. Its translation is CASSLATENIQYF. The chain combines TRBV5-5 with TRBJ2-4; D not resolved. The CDR3 spans 13 residues. The V end was cut by 0 bases, the J end by 5 bases, with 6 bases between. Germline V gene data show CDR1 as SGHKS and CDR2 as YYEKEE (reference sequence).

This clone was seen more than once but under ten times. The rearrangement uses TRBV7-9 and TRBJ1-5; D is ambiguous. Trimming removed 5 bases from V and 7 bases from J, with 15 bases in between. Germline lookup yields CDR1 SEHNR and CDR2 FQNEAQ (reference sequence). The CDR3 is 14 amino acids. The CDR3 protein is CASSMGKGGQPQHF. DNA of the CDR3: TGTGCCAGCAGCATGGGAAAGGGCGGGCAGCCCCAGCATTTT.

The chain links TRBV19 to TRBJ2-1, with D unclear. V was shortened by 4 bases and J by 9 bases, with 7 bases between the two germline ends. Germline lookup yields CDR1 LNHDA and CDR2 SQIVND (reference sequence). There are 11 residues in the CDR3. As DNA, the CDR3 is TGTGCCAGTAGTAATTACTTTGAGCAGTTCTTC. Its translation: CASSNYFEQFF.